The 25 T cell receptor beta chains presented below share a single source sample, sequenced in a study of blood T cell repertoires in COVID-19. Sequencing was performed with immunoSEQ multiplex PCR; in TCRdb, only in-frame clones are kept and a portion is missing. In the table there are about 310,000 clones, approximately 90% of which are singletons. Sequences were obtained from PBMCs or T cells enriched from blood (not recorded which). Receptor source: a woman aged 40 to 55 who had recovered from COVID-19.

This clone was recorded only once. V and J are TRBV29-1 and TRBJ2-3; D remains unclear. CDR3 size: 11 residues. Per the germline V gene, CDR1 is SQVTM and CDR2 is ANQGSEA. Trimming pared 5 bases from V and 0 bases from J, leaving 3 bases between. The CDR3 DNA follows: TGCAGCGTTACAAGCACAGATACGCAGTATTTT. Translating it yields CSVTSTDTQYF.

The chain uses TRBV30 and TRBJ2-7; 10 nucleotides line up with TRBD2. Germline V CDR1 and CDR2: GTSNPN, SVGIG (reference sequence). The length of the CDR3 is 14 residues. The trim removed 1 base at V and 1 base at J, leaving 1 base unmatched. CDR3 in DNA: TGTGCCTGGAGTGGGGGACTAGCGTCCTACGAGCAGTACTTC. Translating it yields CAWSGGLASYEQYF.

This rearrangement joins TRBV5-1 to TRBJ2-2; D is possibly TRBD2 (6 bases). This CDR3 contains 15 residues. V gave up 2 bases and J gave up 3 bases, with 11 bases separating them. Germline assignment: CDR1 SGHRS and CDR2 YFSETQ. DNA for the CDR3: TGCGCCAGCAGCTTCTCAGCGGGCGACACCGGGGAGCTGTTTTTT. Protein product: CASSFSAGDTGELFF.

This chain links TRBV2 with TRBJ1-3; 8 bases are a match to TRBD1. The CDR3 loop spans 16 amino acids. V shed 4 bases and J 0 bases; nucleotides not matched to a gene: 5. Germline V gives CDR1 SNHLY, CDR2 FYNNEI. In DNA, the CDR3 is TGTGCCAGCAGTGCCGACAGGGGCAGCTCTGGAAACACCATATATTTT. Encoded protein: CASSADRGSSGNTIYF.

J is TRBJ2-7 and V is TRBV27, with D unresolved. Germline lookup yields CDR1 MNHEY and CDR2 SMNVEV (reference sequence). The CDR3 extends over 13 amino acids. The V end was cut by 3 bases, the J end by 3 bases, with 9 bases between. The CDR3 DNA sequence: TGTGCCAGCAGTTTCAGGCACCGCTACGAGCAGTACTTC. Residues: CASSFRHRYEQYF.

The CDR3 bases are TGTGCCAGCAGTTTTCCAGGGACTAGCGGGGGGCCCGAGGGCACAGATACGCAGTATTTT. Residues: CASSFPGTSGGPEGTDTQYF. The V gene is TRBV6-2 or TRBV6-3, the J gene TRBJ2-3; 15 positions match TRBD2. Germline-derived CDR1 and CDR2 are MNHEY and SVGEGT. The CDR3 is 20 residues long. Trimming at V came to 4 bases and at J to 1 base, leaving 12 bases not matched to a gene.

This clone was counted at least ten times. This chain joins TRBV7-3 and TRBJ2-6; the D gene is possibly TRBD1 (5 bases). The CDR3 has 16 residues. V was trimmed by 0 bases and J by 4 bases, leaving 10 bases between them. The V gene's germline CDR1 is SGHTA and CDR2 FQGTGA. As DNA, the CDR3 is TGTGCCAGCAGCTTAACTAGGGGTCCAGGGGCCAACGTCCTGACTTTC. It encodes CASSLTRGPGANVLTF.

The CDR3 DNA sequence: TGTGCCAGCAGTTCCGACAGGGGAGCTTTCTTT. Protein: CASSSDRGAFF. The chain has TRBV6-5 and TRBJ1-1, with 8 positions matching TRBD1. In germline, CDR1 is MNHEY, CDR2 SVGAGI. The junction had 2 bases not matched to a gene; V was cut back by 4 bases and J by 10 bases. This CDR3 has 11 amino acids.

This chain uses TRBV4-3 with TRBJ1-2; no clear D. Per the germline V gene, CDR1 is LGHNA and CDR2 is YSLEER. The CDR3 spans 18 residues. V was shortened by 1 base and J by 2 bases, with 20 bases between the two germline ends. The CDR3 nucleotides read TGCGCCAGCAGCCAAGTCGTAATTGAGGTCAGCACAAACTATGGCTACACCTTC. It is translated as CASSQVVIEVSTNYGYTF.

This chain links TRBV7-2 with TRBJ1-6; D is undetermined. Germline CDR1 SGHTA, CDR2 FQGNSA. There are 15 residues in the CDR3. With 6 bases removed from V and 7 bases from J, the gap between germline ends came to 16 bases. The CDR3, as DNA: TGTGCCAGCAGGGCGAAGGACTTAAGAAATTCACCCCTCCACTTT. It encodes CASRAKDLRNSPLHF.

This clone appeared a single time. The chain uses TRBV7-3 and TRBJ1-1; D unclear. Deletions cut 5 bases from V and 3 bases from J, with 19 bases between. Germline V gene lookup returns CDR1 SGHTA and CDR2 FQGTGA. The CDR3 consists of 16 residues. The CDR3 nucleotides read TGTGCCAGCAGCCCGGGTTGGTCCGCCGGTGACACTGAAGCTTTCTTT. Translating it yields CASSPGWSAGDTEAFF. The full variable domain, rest sourced from reference TRBV7-3 and TRBJ1-1, is GAGVSQTPSNKVTEKGKYVELRCDPISGHTALYWYRQSLGQGPEFLIYFQGTGAADDSGLPNDRFFAVRPEGSVSTLKIQRTERGDSAVYLCASSPGWSAGDTEAFFGQGTRLTVV.

The CDR3 region has the DNA TGTGCCAGCAGCTTAACCCCAGGGGGCGACACCGGGGAGCTGTTTTTT. It is translated as CASSLTPGGDTGELFF. The chain joins TRBV7-3 to TRBJ2-2; 8 nucleotides match TRBD1. The CDR3 has 16 residues. Trimming at V came to 0 bases and at J to 3 bases, leaving 3 bases not matched to a gene. Per germline, CDR1 SGHTA and CDR2 FQGTGA.

V usage is TRBV7-2 and J usage is TRBJ1-1; possible D gene TRBD1, 5 bases. The CDR3 runs to 16 residues. V lost 5 bases to trimming and J lost 1 base, with 17 bases between them. CDR1 is SGHTA and CDR2 is FQGNSA in the germline V gene. The CDR3 DNA is TGTGCCAGCAGCCTAATTTGGAGGGGCGAGAACACTGAAGCTTTCTTT. As protein: CASSLIWRGENTEAFF.

The rearrangement joins TRBV19 to TRBJ2-3; a weak D match, TRBD1 (6 bases). This CDR3 spans 17 amino acids. The ends were cut back, 4 bases at V and 7 bases at J, with 24 bases in the middle. Germline V gene data show CDR1 as LNHDA and CDR2 as SQIVND (reference sequence). CDR3 in DNA: TGTGCCAGTAGTAGCCTCTGGGTAGCAGGGGTCACGAATACGCAGTATTTT. Translated, it gives CASSSLWVAGVTNTQYF.

This chain links TRBV5-4 with TRBJ1-1; D is unresolved. The CDR3 has 13 amino acids. CDR1 SGHNT and CDR2 YYREEE come from the germline V gene (reference sequence). The V gene lost 5 bases and the J gene lost 0 bases, with 8 bases spanning the gap. CDR3 amino acids: CASSTILNTEAFF. In nucleotides, the CDR3 is TGTGCCAGCAGTACTATCCTGAACACTGAAGCTTTCTTT.

The chain is built from TRBV4-3 and TRBJ1-4; D is possibly TRBD1 (6 bases). The CDR3 extends over 15 amino acids. V lost 0 bases and J 7 bases, leaving 12 bases between the germline ends. The germline V gene has CDR1 LGHNA and CDR2 YSLEER. CDR3 DNA sequence: TGCGCCAGCAGCCAAGAGCGGGGGCTAAGTGAAAAACTGTTTTTT. Encoded protein: CASSQERGLSEKLFF.

Notes on this clone: Other DNA sequences from this sample encode an identical CDR3 as well. This sequence joins TRBV10-3 and TRBJ2-5, with unresolved D. CDR3 length: 13 amino acids. The germline V and J ends were trimmed by 6 bases and 3 bases, with 11 bases remaining between them. Looked up from germline, CDR1 is ENHRY and CDR2 is SYGVKD. This chain's CDR3 is CAIREGGEETQYF. The CDR3 DNA follows: TGTGCCATCAGGGAAGGCGGAGAAGAGACCCAGTACTTC.

The gene calls are TRBV7-9 and TRBJ2-3; perhaps TRBD2 as D (5 bases). The germline V gene encodes CDR1 SEHNR and CDR2 FQNEAQ (reference sequence). The CDR3 extends over 14 amino acids. Trimming removed 1 base from V and 8 bases from J, with 13 bases in between. CDR3 region: CASSLDELVGTQYF. CDR3 in DNA: TGTGCCAGCAGCTTAGATGAACTAGTCGGTACGCAGTATTTT.

Of note for this clone: Other DNA sequences in this specimen translate into the identical CDR3. This chain connects TRBV27 to TRBJ1-5, with D possibly matching TRBD1 (6 bases). Trimming stripped 2 bases from V and 1 base from J, with 6 bases between. The CDR3 consists of 14 residues. Germline CDR1 MNHEY, CDR2 SMNVEV (reference sequence). As DNA, the CDR3 is TGTGCCAGCAGTTTACAGGGGAGCAATCAGCCCCAGCATTTT. It is translated as CASSLQGSNQPQHF.

The gene calls are TRBV2 and TRBJ2-2; no clear D. Germline-derived CDR1 and CDR2 are SNHLY and FYNNEI. The V gene lost 0 bases and the J gene lost 6 bases, with 5 bases spanning the gap. There are 13 residues in the CDR3. The CDR3 region has the DNA TGTGCCAGCAGTGAAGCTGGGCCCGGGGAGCTGTTTTTT. It is translated as CASSEAGPGELFF.

The V and J genes are TRBV9 and TRBJ1-1; a possible D gene is TRBD1 (5 bases). Germline V lookup: CDR1 SGDLS, CDR2 YYNGEE. With 0 bases removed from V and 1 base from J, the gap between germline ends came to 10 bases. This CDR3 region has 15 residues. The CDR3 nucleotides read TGTGCCAGCAGCGTAGATCAGGGAAGGAACACTGAAGCTTTCTTT. Protein product: CASSVDQGRNTEAFF.

The rearrangement joins TRBV9 to TRBJ2-5; TRBD1 matches 10 bases. This CDR3 region has 15 residues. V lost 4 bases to trimming and J lost 3 bases; unmatched junction nucleotides: 6. In germline, CDR1 is SGDLS, CDR2 YYNGEE. For the CDR3, the DNA is TGTGCCAGCAGCCAGGGGACAGGGGCCAAAGAGACCCAGTACTTC. The encoded protein is CASSQGTGAKETQYF. The complete variable domain, with remaining parts taken from reference TRBV9 and TRBJ2-5, reads DSGVTQTPKHLITATGQRVTLRCSPRSGDLSVYWYQQSLDQGLQFLIQYYNGEERAKGNILERFSAQQFPDLHSELNLSSLELGDSALYFCASSQGTGAKETQYFGPGTRLLVL.

The chain is built from TRBV28 and TRBJ2-3; TRBD2 matches 7 bases. Germline loops: CDR1 MDHEN, CDR2 SYDVKM. This CDR3 comprises 14 residues. With 5 bases clipped from V and 0 bases from J, the junction kept 2 bases outside the gene matches. CDR3 in DNA: TGTGCCAGCAGTAGCGGGACTAGCACAGATACGCAGTATTTT. This gives the protein CASSSGTSTDTQYF.

This chain uses TRBV28 with TRBJ1-2, with TRBD1 matching 7 bases. This CDR3 is built from 16 residues. The junction had 15 bases not matched to a gene; V was cut back by 3 bases and J by 8 bases. CDR1 and CDR2 from the germline V gene are MDHEN and SYDVKM. Here the CDR3 reads CASSFRGGGASRGYTF. CDR3 nucleotides: TGTGCCAGCAGTTTTCGCGGAGGGGGCGCGTCGAGAGGCTACACCTTC.

This rearrangement joins TRBV28 to TRBJ1-1; TRBD1 matches 7 bases. The V gene end was trimmed by 5 bases and the J gene end by 1 base; junction bases not matched to a gene: 7. The CDR3 runs to 15 residues. Germline V gives CDR1 MDHEN, CDR2 SYDVKM. The CDR3 region is CASSPPAGGNTEAFF. The CDR3, as DNA: TGTGCCAGCAGTCCCCCGGCAGGGGGGAACACTGAAGCTTTCTTT. Full variable domain (rest looked up from reference TRBV28 and TRBJ1-1): DVKVTQSSRYLVKRTGEKVFLECVQDMDHENMFWYRQDPGLGLRLIYFSYDVKMKEKGDIPEGYSVSREKKERFSLILESASTNQTSMYLCASSPPAGGNTEAFFGQGTRLTVV.